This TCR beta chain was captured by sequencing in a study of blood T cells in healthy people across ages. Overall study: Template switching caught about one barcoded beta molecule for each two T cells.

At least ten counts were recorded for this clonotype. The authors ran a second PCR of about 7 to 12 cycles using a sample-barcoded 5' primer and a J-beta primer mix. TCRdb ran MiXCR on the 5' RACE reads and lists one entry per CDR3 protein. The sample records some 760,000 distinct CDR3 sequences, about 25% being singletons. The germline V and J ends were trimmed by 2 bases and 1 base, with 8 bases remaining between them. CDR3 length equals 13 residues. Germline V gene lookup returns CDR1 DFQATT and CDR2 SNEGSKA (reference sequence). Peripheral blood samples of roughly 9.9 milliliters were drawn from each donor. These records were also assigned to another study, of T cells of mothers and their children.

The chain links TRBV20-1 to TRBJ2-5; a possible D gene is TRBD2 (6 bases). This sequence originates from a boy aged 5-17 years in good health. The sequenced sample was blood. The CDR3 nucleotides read TGCAGTGCTAGAACTAGCTTCCAAGAGACCCAGTACTTC. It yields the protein CSARTSFQETQYF.